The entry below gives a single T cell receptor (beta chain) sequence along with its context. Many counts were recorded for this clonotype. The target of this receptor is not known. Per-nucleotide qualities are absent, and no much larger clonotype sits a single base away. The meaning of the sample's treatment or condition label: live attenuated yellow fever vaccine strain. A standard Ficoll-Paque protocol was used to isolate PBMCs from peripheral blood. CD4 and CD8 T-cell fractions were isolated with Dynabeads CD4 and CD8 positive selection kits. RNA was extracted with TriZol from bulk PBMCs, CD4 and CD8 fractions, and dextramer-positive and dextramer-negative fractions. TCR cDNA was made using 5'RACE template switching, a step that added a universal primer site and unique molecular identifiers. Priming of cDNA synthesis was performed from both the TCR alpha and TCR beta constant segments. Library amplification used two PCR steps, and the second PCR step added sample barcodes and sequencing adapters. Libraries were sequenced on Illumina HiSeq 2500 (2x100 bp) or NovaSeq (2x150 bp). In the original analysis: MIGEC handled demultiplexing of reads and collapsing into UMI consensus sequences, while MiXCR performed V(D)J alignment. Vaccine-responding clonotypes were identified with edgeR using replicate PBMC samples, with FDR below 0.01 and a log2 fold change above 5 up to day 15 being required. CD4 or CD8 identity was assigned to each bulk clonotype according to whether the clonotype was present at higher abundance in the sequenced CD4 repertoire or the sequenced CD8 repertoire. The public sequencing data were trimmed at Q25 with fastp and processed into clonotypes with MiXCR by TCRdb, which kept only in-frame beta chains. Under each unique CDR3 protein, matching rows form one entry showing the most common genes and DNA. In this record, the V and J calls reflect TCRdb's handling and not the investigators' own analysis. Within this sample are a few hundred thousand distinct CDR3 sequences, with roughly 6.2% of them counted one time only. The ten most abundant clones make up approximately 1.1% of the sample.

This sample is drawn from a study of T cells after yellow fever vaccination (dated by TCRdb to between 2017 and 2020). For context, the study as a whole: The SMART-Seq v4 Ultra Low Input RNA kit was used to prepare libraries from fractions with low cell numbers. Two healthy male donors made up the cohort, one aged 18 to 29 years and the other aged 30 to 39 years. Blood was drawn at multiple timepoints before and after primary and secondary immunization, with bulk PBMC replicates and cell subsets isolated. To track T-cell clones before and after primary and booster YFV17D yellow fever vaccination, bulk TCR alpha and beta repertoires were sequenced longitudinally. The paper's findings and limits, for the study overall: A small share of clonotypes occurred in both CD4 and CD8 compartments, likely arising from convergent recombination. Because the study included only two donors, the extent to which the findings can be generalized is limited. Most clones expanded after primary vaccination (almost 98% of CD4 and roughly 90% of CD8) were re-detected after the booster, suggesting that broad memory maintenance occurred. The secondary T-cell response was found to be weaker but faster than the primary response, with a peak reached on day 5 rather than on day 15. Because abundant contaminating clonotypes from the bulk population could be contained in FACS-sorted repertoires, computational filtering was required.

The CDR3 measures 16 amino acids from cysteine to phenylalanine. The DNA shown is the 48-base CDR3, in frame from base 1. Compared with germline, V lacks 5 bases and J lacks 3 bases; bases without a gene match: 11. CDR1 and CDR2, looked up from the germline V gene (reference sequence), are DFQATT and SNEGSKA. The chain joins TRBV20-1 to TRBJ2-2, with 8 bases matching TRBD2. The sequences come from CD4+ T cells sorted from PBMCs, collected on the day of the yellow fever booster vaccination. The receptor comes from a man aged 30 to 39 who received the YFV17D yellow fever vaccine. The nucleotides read TGCAGTGCTTCCGACTGGGTAGCGGGATACACCGGGGAGCTGTTTTTT. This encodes CSASDWVAGYTGELFF.